This T cell receptor beta chain was observed in a study of regulatory T cells in long-lasting Graves disease. The study's findings and limits: Persistent disease favored TRBV28, TRBJ1-2 and TRBJ2-5.

On this clonotype: What it recognizes is unknown.

Relying on iRepertoire HTBI primers and Arm-PCR of CDR3 regions, the team built TCR beta libraries. From the multiplex PCR reads, TCRdb called clonotypes with MiXCR, one entry per CDR3 protein. There are 700,000 or so distinct CDR3 sequences in the sample; about 32% occur only once, and 35% to 55% lies in the top ten. There are 17 residues in the CDR3. V was trimmed by 7 bases and J by 6 bases, leaving 27 bases between them. Time point reported: persistent/refractory GD, antithyroid drugs over 5 years with positive TRAb. With RNA extracted from PBMCs as input, the TCR library was made. The gene calls are TRBV12-3 or TRBV12-4 and TRBJ2-5; D remains unclear. The specimen was peripheral blood mononuclear cells (PBMCs), collected when the disease was refractory, from a patient treated with antithyroid drugs. This TCR was sampled from a female donor with Graves disease. For the CDR3, the DNA is TGTGCCAGCAACCACCCCGCCAGGCAGGCCGGGTTGAAGACCCAGTACTTC. Its translation is CASNHPARQAGLKTQYF.